A selection of T cell receptor beta chains follows, all from one sample in a study of blood T cell repertoires in COVID-19. Produced via immunoSEQ multiplex PCR; TCRdb's table is partial and in-frame only. The table shows around 300,000 clones, with roughly 90% occurring only once. The sequencing sample was made of peripheral blood. These TCRs come from a man aged 18 to 29 with active or convalescent COVID-19. Each CDR3 is given with its conserved first and last residue. A D gene is named only where the DNA matches it firmly. Clone sizes are given selectively: once, few, many, or a class where the clone is expanded.

cdr3_nt,cdr3_aa,d_call,clone_size,j_call,v_call
TGTGCCAGCAGCCAAGGGGTAGCAAACTACGAGCAGTACTTC,CASSQGVANYEQYF,.,.,TRBJ2-7,TRBV4-2
TGTGCCAGCAGCCGACCCCCGGGGGGCGGCGAAGCTTTCTTT,CASSRPPGGGEAFF,.,.,TRBJ1-1,TRBV7-8
TGCGCCAGCAGTGAATACTTCCCGGCAGATACGCAGTATTTT,CASSEYFPADTQYF,.,once,TRBJ2-3,TRBV10-2
TGTGCCAGCATCTCCGGGACAGGGCGCGAAAAACTGTTTTTT,CASISGTGREKLFF,TRBD1,.,TRBJ1-4,TRBV25-1
TGTGCCAGCAGCCTTAGAGAGGCAGAAACCTACGAGCAGTACTTC,CASSLREAETYEQYF,.,once,TRBJ2-7,TRBV21-1
TGTGCCAGCACCCCTACGAGGGGGGGCGCTGGTGAAGCTTTCTTT,CASTPTRGGAGEAFF,.,.,TRBJ1-1,TRBV6-2/TRBV6-3
TGTGCCAGCAGCGCCCCGGGACAGGGTACGGACGCTGAAGCTTTCTTT,CASSAPGQGTDAEAFF,TRBD1,.,TRBJ1-1,TRBV9
TGTGCCAGCAGCGCACCTCGAGCCGGGGAGCTGTTTTTT,CASSAPRAGELFF,.,.,TRBJ2-2,TRBV9
TGTGCCAGTGGTACAGGGGGCACTGAAGCTTTCTTT,CASGTGGTEAFF,TRBD1,.,TRBJ1-1,TRBV19
TGCGCCAGCAGTCGGGACTCCCAACCCAATCAGCCCCAGCATTTT,CASSRDSQPNQPQHF,.,.,TRBJ1-5,TRBV5-1
TGTGCCAGCAGCTTACCAGGGGGAGGCCAAGAGACCCAGTACTTC,CASSLPGGGQETQYF,.,.,TRBJ2-5,TRBV7-6
TGTGCCAGTAGGCCCAATTCGGGTACGCAGTATTTT,CASRPNSGTQYF,.,.,TRBJ2-3,TRBV19
TGTGCCAGCAGCTTTGGGACAGTTGACAATGAGCAGTTCTTC,CASSFGTVDNEQFF,TRBD1,.,TRBJ2-1,TRBV5-5
TGTGCCAGCAGTCTCCAATACACAGGCACGGAACTGTTTTTT,CASSLQYTGTELFF,.,.,TRBJ1-4,TRBV6-5
TGTGCCAGCAGCCAAGATATCGCGGGGGGGCGCTATGAGCAGTTCTTC,CASSQDIAGGRYEQFF,TRBD2,.,TRBJ2-1,TRBV3-1/TRBV3-2
TGCGCCAGCAGCTTGGCCGGTGTGAGGACAGGGGATGGCTACACCTTC,CASSLAGVRTGDGYTF,TRBD1,.,TRBJ1-2,TRBV5-1
TGTGCCAGCAGCTTAGCTTCTGGGACAGGGTTCACAGATACGCAGTATTTT,CASSLASGTGFTDTQYF,TRBD1,.,TRBJ2-3,TRBV7-6